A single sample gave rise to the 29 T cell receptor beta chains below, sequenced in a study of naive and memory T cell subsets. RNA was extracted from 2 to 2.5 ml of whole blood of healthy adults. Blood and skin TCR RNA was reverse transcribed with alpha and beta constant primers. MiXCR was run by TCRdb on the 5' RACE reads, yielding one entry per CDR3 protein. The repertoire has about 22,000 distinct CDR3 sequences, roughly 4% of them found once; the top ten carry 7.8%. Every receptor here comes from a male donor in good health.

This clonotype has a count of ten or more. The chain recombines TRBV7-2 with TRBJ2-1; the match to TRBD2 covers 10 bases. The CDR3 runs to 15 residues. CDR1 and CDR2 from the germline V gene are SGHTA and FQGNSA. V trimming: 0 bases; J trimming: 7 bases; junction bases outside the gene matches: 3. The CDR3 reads CASSLASGRINEQFF. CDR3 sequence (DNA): TGTGCCAGCAGCTTAGCTAGCGGGAGGATTAATGAGCAGTTCTTC.

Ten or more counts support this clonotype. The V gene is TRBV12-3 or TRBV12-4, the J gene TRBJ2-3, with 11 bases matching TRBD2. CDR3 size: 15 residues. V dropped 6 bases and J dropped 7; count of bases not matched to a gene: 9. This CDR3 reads CASSLTSGVGNTQYF. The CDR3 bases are TGTGCCAGCAGCCTGACTAGCGGGGTCGGGAATACGCAGTATTTT.

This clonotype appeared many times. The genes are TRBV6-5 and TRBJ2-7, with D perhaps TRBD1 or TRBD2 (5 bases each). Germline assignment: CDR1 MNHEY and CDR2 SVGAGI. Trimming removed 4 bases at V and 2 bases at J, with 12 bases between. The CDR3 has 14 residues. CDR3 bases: TGTGCCAGCAGTTCGGGACCGCTCCCCTACGAGCAGTACTTC. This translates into CASSSGPLPYEQYF.

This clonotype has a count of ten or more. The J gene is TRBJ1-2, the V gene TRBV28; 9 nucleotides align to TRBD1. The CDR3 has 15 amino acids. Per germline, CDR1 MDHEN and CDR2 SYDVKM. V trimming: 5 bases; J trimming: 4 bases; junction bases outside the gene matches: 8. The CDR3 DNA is TGTGCCAGCAGTCCCCAGACAGGGGGAAGCTATGGCTACACCTTC. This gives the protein CASSPQTGGSYGYTF.

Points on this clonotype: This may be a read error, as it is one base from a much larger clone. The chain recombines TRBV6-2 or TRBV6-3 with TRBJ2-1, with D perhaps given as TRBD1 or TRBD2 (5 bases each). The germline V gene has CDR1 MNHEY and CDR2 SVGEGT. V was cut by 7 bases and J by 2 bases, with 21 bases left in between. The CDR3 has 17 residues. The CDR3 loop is CASTHGFGGTPYNEQFF. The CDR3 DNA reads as TGTGCCAGCACCCATGGGTTTGGGGGAACCCCCTACAATGAGCAGTTCTTC.

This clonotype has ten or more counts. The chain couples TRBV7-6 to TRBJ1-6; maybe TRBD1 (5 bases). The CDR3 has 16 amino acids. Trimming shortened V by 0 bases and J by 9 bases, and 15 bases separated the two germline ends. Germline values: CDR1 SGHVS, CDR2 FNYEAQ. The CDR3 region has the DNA TGTGCCAGCAGCTTAGCCCCCCAGGGCACGGGTTCACCCCTCCACTTT. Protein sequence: CASSLAPQGTGSPLHF.

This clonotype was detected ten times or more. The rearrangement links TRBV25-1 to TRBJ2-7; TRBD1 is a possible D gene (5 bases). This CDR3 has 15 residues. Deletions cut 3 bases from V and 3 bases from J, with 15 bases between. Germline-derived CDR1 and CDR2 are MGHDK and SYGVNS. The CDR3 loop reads CASSDPRQGGYEQYF. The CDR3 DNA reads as TGTGCCAGCAGTGACCCCCGGCAGGGTGGCTACGAGCAGTACTTC.

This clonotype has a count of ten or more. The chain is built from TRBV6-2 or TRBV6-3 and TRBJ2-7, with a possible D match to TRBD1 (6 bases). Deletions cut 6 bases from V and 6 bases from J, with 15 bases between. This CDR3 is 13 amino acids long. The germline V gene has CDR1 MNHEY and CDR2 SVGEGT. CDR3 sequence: CASRFRIRGEQYF. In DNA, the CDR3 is TGTGCCAGCAGATTTCGAATCAGGGGCGAGCAGTACTTC.

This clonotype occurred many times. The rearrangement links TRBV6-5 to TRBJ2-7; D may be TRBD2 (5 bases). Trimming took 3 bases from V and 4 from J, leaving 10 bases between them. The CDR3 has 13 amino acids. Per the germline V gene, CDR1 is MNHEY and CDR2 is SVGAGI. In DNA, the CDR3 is TGTGCCAGCAGTTATTTCGGGGAATACGAGCAGTACTTC. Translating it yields CASSYFGEYEQYF.

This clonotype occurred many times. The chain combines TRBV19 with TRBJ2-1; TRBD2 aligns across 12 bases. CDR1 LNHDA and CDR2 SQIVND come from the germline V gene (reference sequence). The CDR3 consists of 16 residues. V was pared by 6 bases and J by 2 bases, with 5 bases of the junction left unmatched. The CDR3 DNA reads TGTGCCAGTAGCAGACTAGCGGGAGACGCCTACAATGAGCAGTTCTTC. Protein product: CASSRLAGDAYNEQFF.

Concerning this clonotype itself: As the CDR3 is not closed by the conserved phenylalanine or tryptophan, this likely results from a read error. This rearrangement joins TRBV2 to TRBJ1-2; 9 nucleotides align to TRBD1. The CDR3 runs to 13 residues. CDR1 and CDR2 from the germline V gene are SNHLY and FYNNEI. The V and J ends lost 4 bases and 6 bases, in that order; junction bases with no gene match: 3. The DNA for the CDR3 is TGTGCCAGCAGTGGACAGGGGGACGATGGCTACACCGGC. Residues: CASSGQGDDGYTG.

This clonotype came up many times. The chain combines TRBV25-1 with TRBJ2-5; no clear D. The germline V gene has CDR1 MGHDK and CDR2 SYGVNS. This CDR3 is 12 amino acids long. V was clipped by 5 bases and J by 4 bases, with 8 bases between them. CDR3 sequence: CASSSVSETQYF. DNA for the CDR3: TGTGCCAGCAGTTCAGTGTCAGAGACCCAGTACTTC.

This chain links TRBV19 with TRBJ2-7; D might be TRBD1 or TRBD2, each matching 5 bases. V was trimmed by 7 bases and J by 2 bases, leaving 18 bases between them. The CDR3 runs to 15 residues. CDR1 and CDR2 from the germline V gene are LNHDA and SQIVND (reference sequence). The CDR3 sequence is CASTPSGTGTYEQYF. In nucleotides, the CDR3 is TGTGCCAGTACCCCCTCCGGGACGGGTACCTACGAGCAGTACTTC.

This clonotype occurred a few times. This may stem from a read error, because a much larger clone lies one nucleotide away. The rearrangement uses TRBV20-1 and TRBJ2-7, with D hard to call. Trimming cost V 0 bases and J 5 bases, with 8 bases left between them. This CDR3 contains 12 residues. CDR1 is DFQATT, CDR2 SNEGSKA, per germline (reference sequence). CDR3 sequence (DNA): TGCAGTGCTAGAGATCGTTGGAACGAGCAGTACTTC. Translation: CSARDRWNEQYF.

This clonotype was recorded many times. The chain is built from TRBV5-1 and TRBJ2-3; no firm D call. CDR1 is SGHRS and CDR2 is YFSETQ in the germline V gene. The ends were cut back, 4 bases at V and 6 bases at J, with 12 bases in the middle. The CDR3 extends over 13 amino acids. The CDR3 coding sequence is TGCGCCAGCAGCCCGTACCGAGAGGATACGCAGTATTTT. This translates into CASSPYREDTQYF.

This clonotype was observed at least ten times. Here the CDR3 DNA reads TGCAGTGCTAGAACTAGCGACAGGGAAGATGGAAACACCATATATTTT. Translated: CSARTSDREDGNTIYF. The chain joins TRBV20-1 to TRBJ1-3; 7 bases align to TRBD1. This CDR3 spans 16 amino acids. Germline V gives CDR1 DFQATT, CDR2 SNEGSKA (reference sequence). V was pared by 2 bases and J by 3 bases, with 10 bases of the junction left unmatched.

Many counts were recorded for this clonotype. The CDR3 DNA sequence: TGTGCTAGTGGATGGACAGGGTCAGATACGCAGTATTTT. As protein: CASGWTGSDTQYF. The chain combines TRBV12-5 with TRBJ2-3, with TRBD1 matching 8 bases. The CDR3 is 13 amino acids. The junction had 3 bases not matched to a gene; V was cut back by 6 bases and J by 4 bases. Germline CDR1 is LGHNT and CDR2 is FRNRAP.

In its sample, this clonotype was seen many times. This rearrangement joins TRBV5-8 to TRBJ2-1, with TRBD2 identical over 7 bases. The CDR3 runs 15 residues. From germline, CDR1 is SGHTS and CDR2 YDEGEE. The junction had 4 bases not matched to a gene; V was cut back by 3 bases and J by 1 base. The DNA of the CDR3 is TGTGCCAGCAGCTCGCCGGGGGGTTCCTACAATGAGCAGTTCTTC. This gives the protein CASSSPGGSYNEQFF. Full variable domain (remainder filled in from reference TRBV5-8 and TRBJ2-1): EAGVTQSPTHLIKTRGQQATLRCSPISGHTSVYWYQQALGLGLQFLLWYDEGEERNRGNFPPRFSGRQFPNYSSELNVNALELEDSALYLCASSSPGGSYNEQFFGPGTRLTVL.

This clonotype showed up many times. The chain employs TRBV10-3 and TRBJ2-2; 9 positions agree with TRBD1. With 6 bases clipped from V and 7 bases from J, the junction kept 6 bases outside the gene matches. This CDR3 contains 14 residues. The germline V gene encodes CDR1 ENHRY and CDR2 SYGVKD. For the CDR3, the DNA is TGTGCCATCAGCCGACAGGGGGAGGTCGGGGAGCTGTTTTTT. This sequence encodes CAISRQGEVGELFF.

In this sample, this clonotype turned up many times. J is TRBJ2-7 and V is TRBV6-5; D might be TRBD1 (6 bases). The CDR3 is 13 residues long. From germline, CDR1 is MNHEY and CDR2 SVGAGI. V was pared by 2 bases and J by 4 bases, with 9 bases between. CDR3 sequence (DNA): TGTGCCAGCAGTTACGACAGGTCATACGAGCAGTACTTC. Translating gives CASSYDRSYEQYF.

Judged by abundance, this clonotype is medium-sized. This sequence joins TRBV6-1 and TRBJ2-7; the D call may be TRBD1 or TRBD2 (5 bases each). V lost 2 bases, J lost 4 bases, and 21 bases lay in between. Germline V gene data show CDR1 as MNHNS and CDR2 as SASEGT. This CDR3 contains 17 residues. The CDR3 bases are TGTGCCAGCAGTGAAAGGGCAAACTCAGGGACCATTTACGAGCAGTACTTC. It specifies CASSERANSGTIYEQYF.

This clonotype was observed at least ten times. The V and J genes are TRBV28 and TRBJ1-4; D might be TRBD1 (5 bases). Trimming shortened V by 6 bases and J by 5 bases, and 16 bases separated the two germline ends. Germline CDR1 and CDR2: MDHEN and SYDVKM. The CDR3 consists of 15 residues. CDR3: CASRGRDGRNEKLFF. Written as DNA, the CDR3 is TGTGCCAGCAGGGGGCGGGACGGCCGAAATGAAAAACTGTTTTTT. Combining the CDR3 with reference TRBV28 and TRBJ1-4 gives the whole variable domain DVKVTQSSRYLVKRTGEKVFLECVQDMDHENMFWYRQDPGLGLRLIYFSYDVKMKEKGDIPEGYSVSREKKERFSLILESASTNQTSMYLCASRGRDGRNEKLFFGSGTQLSVL.

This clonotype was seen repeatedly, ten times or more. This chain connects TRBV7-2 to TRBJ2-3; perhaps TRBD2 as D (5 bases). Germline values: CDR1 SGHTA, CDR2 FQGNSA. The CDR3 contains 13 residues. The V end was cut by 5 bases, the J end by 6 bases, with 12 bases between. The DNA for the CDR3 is TGTGCCAGCAGCCCCCCCCAGCGGGATACGCAGTATTTT. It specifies CASSPPQRDTQYF.

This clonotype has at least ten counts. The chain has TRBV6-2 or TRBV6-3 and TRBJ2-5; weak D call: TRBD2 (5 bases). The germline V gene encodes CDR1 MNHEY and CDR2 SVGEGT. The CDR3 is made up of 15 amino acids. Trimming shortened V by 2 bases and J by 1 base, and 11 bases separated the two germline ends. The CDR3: CASSYPGLRQETQYF. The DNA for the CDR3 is TGTGCCAGCAGTTACCCCGGACTTCGCCAAGAGACCCAGTACTTC.

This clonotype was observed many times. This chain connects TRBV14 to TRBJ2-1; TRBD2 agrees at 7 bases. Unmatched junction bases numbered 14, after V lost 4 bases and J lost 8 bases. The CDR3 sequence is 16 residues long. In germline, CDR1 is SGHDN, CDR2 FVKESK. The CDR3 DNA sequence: TGTGCCAGCAGCCCCCTCGCGGGCGGGGAGGGCGATGAGCAGTTCTTC. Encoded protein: CASSPLAGGEGDEQFF.

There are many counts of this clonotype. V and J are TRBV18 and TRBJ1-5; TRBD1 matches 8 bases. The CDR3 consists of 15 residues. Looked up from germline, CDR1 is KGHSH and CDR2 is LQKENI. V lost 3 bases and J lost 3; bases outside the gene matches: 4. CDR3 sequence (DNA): TGTGCCAGCTCACCTACGACAGGGGTCAATCAGCCCCAGCATTTT. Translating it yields CASSPTTGVNQPQHF.

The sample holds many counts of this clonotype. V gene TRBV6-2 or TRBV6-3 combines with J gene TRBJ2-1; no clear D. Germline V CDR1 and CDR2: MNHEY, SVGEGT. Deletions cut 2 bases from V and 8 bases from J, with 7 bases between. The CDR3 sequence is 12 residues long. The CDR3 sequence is CASSYPADEQFF. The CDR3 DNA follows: TGTGCCAGCAGTTACCCAGCTGATGAGCAGTTCTTC.

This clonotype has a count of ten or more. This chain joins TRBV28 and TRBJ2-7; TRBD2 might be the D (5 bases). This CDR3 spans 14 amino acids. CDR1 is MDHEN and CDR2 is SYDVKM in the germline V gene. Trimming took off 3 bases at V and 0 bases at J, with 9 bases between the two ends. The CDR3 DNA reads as TGTGCCAGCAGTTTTGAGGGCAGCTCCTACGAGCAGTACTTC. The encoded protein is CASSFEGSSYEQYF.

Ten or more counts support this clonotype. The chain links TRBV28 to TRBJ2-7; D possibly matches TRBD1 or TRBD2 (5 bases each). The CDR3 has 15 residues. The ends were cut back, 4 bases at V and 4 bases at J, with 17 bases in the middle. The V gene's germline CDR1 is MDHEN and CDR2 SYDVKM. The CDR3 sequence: CASSSSTGTRYEQYF. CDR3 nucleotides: TGTGCCAGCAGTTCTTCAACCGGGACCCGATACGAGCAGTACTTC.